A selection of T cell receptor beta chains follows, all from one sample in a study of cytomegalovirus exposure and HLA in healthy donors. The table came from immunoSEQ multiplex PCR; TCRdb's copy has only in-frame clones and leaves some out. The sample carries over 100,000 clones, about 76% recorded once. Sequenced material: PBMCs. The receptors here all came from a woman aged 40 to 50 in good health and CMV-seronegative. Both conserved end residues are part of each CDR3. Fields, in order: clone size, V gene, J gene, CDR3 length, D gene, CDR3 DNA, CDR3 protein. The D gene is left open where the match is weak. Size is omitted from some rows. Given values are once, few, many or a class for expanded clones.

abundance: .; v_gene: TRBV27; j_gene: TRBJ1-1; len: 16; d_gene: TRBD1; CDR3nt: TGTGCCAGCAGTTTAAGGGACAGGGGAGCTAACACTGAAGCTTTCTTT; CDR3aa: CASSLRDRGANTEAFF
abundance: .; v_gene: TRBV28; j_gene: TRBJ1-1; len: 15; d_gene: TRBD1; CDR3nt: TGTGCCAGCAGTTCCGTGGCAGGGGGCCGCGCTGAAGCTTTCTTT; CDR3aa: CASSSVAGGRAEAFF
abundance: .; v_gene: TRBV7-2; j_gene: TRBJ2-4; len: 19; d_gene: TRBD1; CDR3nt: TGTGCCAGCAGCTTAGACAGCGGACAGGGGAAGGAGGCCAAAAACATTCAGTACTTC; CDR3aa: CASSLDSGQGKEAKNIQYF
abundance: .; v_gene: TRBV15; j_gene: TRBJ1-4; len: 16; d_gene: .; CDR3nt: TGTGCCACCAGCAGGGGAAACAGGGTGACTAATGAAAAACTGTTTTTT; CDR3aa: CATSRGNRVTNEKLFF
abundance: few; v_gene: TRBV6-1; j_gene: TRBJ1-2; len: 13; d_gene: .; CDR3nt: TGTGCCAGCTTAGTTGGGGGGGTCTATGGCTACACCTTC; CDR3aa: CASLVGGVYGYTF
abundance: .; v_gene: TRBV6-6; j_gene: TRBJ2-2; len: 16; d_gene: TRBD2; CDR3nt: TGTGCCAGCAGTTACGGTCTAGCGGCAAGGTCCGGGGAGCTGTTTTTT; CDR3aa: CASSYGLAARSGELFF
abundance: .; v_gene: TRBV7-8; j_gene: TRBJ1-3; len: 17; d_gene: TRBD1; CDR3nt: TGTGCCAGCAGCTTAGTGCACCGGGACAGGGCTGGAAACACCATATATTTT; CDR3aa: CASSLVHRDRAGNTIYF
abundance: once; v_gene: TRBV27; j_gene: TRBJ1-4; len: 18; d_gene: TRBD1; CDR3nt: TGTGCCAGCAGTTTATATTCAGGGGGCTTTGGAACTAATGAAAAACTGTTTTTT; CDR3aa: CASSLYSGGFGTNEKLFF
abundance: .; v_gene: TRBV10-1; j_gene: TRBJ1-1; len: 13; d_gene: TRBD1; CDR3nt: TGCGCCAGCACTAGGGACAGCCTGACTGAAGCTTTCTTT; CDR3aa: CASTRDSLTEAFF
abundance: .; v_gene: TRBV6-1; j_gene: TRBJ1-2; len: 14; d_gene: .; CDR3nt: TGTGCCAGCAGTGAGGCCAGGGGTAACTATGGCTACACCTTC; CDR3aa: CASSEARGNYGYTF
abundance: .; v_gene: TRBV29-1; j_gene: TRBJ1-2; len: 14; d_gene: .; CDR3nt: TGCAGCGTTGAATGGACAGCGAATATCTATGGCTACACCTTC; CDR3aa: CSVEWTANIYGYTF
abundance: .; v_gene: TRBV6-6; j_gene: TRBJ1-2; len: 12; d_gene: .; CDR3nt: TGTGCCAGCAGTCAGGAATCCTATGGCTACACCTTC; CDR3aa: CASSQESYGYTF
abundance: .; v_gene: TRBV5-4; j_gene: TRBJ2-7; len: 14; d_gene: .; CDR3nt: TGTGCCAGCAGCACTAATTCGGGATCCTACGAGCAGTACTTC; CDR3aa: CASSTNSGSYEQYF
abundance: .; v_gene: TRBV27; j_gene: TRBJ1-1; len: 16; d_gene: .; CDR3nt: TGTGCCAGCAGTTTATTCCCAGATTTGATGAACACTGAAGCTTTCTTT; CDR3aa: CASSLFPDLMNTEAFF
abundance: .; v_gene: TRBV4-3; j_gene: TRBJ1-2; len: 15; d_gene: TRBD1; CDR3nt: TGCGCCAGCAGCCAAGAATTAGGGGGCAGCTATGGCTACACCTTC; CDR3aa: CASSQELGGSYGYTF
abundance: .; v_gene: TRBV6-5; j_gene: TRBJ1-2; len: 14; d_gene: TRBD1; CDR3nt: TGTGCCAGCTATGACAGGGCCTCTAACTATGGCTACACCTTC; CDR3aa: CASYDRASNYGYTF
abundance: .; v_gene: TRBV6-5; j_gene: TRBJ1-3; len: 16; d_gene: TRBD1; CDR3nt: TGTGCCAGCAGTTATCGGGACAGGGGAGGTGGAAACACCATATATTTT; CDR3aa: CASSYRDRGGGNTIYF
abundance: .; v_gene: TRBV27; j_gene: TRBJ2-7; len: 18; d_gene: TRBD2; CDR3nt: TGTGCCAGCAGTAAACCGGGACTAGCGGGGGGCCCATCCTACGAGCAGTACTTC; CDR3aa: CASSKPGLAGGPSYEQYF
abundance: .; v_gene: TRBV18; j_gene: TRBJ2-3; len: 15; d_gene: TRBD1; CDR3nt: TGTGCCAGCTCACAAGACGGGACAGGGGTGTTTACGCAGTATTTT; CDR3aa: CASSQDGTGVFTQYF
abundance: .; v_gene: TRBV6-1; j_gene: TRBJ1-2; len: 13; d_gene: .; CDR3nt: TGTGCCAGCAGCCTGCGACAGAACTATGGCTACACCTTC; CDR3aa: CASSLRQNYGYTF
abundance: .; v_gene: TRBV19; j_gene: TRBJ1-2; len: 13; d_gene: .; CDR3nt: TGTGCCAGTAGTACATGGACAGAGGATGGCTACACCTTC; CDR3aa: CASSTWTEDGYTF
abundance: .; v_gene: TRBV11-2; j_gene: TRBJ1-5; len: 15; d_gene: TRBD1; CDR3nt: TGTGCCAGCAGCCCGACAGGGGGCGGCAATCAGCCCCAGCATTTT; CDR3aa: CASSPTGGGNQPQHF
abundance: .; v_gene: TRBV6-5; j_gene: TRBJ2-7; len: 15; d_gene: .; CDR3nt: TGTGCCAGCAGTCAAACAGGTTTAGGGGCCTACGAGCAGTACTTC; CDR3aa: CASSQTGLGAYEQYF
abundance: .; v_gene: TRBV7-9; j_gene: TRBJ1-2; len: 15; d_gene: TRBD1; CDR3nt: TGTGCCAGCAGCCCGGGACAGGGGCGCGACTATGGCTACACCTTC; CDR3aa: CASSPGQGRDYGYTF
abundance: .; v_gene: TRBV28; j_gene: TRBJ2-2; len: 13; d_gene: TRBD1; CDR3nt: TGTGCCGTGGGACAGGCGGACACCGGGGAGCTGTTTTTT; CDR3aa: CAVGQADTGELFF
abundance: .; v_gene: TRBV14; j_gene: TRBJ2-1; len: 15; d_gene: TRBD1; CDR3nt: TGTGCCAGCAGCCAAGATTACAGGGGCTACAATGAGCAGTTCTTC; CDR3aa: CASSQDYRGYNEQFF
abundance: .; v_gene: TRBV28; j_gene: TRBJ2-3; len: 15; d_gene: .; CDR3nt: TGTGCCAGCAGTTCGGCGGGCGCCGGCACAGATACGCAGTATTTT; CDR3aa: CASSSAGAGTDTQYF
abundance: .; v_gene: TRBV10-3; j_gene: TRBJ1-4; len: 14; d_gene: TRBD1; CDR3nt: TGTGCCATCAGGGAGGGACAGTATAATGAAAAACTGTTTTTT; CDR3aa: CAIREGQYNEKLFF
abundance: .; v_gene: TRBV11-1; j_gene: TRBJ1-1; len: 16; d_gene: .; CDR3nt: TGTGCCAGCAGCTTGTCGCAGGGGAGCGGGAACACTGAAGCTTTCTTT; CDR3aa: CASSLSQGSGNTEAFF
abundance: .; v_gene: TRBV10-1; j_gene: TRBJ1-5; len: 14; d_gene: .; CDR3nt: TGCGCCAGCAGTGAGTCGGGCAGGGCCCAGCCCCAGCATTTT; CDR3aa: CASSESGRAQPQHF
abundance: .; v_gene: TRBV4-3; j_gene: TRBJ2-5; len: 17; d_gene: TRBD2; CDR3nt: TGCGCCAGCAGCCAAGATAAGGGGGCGGGGGGGCTACAGACCCAGTACTTC; CDR3aa: CASSQDKGAGGLQTQYF
abundance: .; v_gene: TRBV5-1; j_gene: TRBJ2-2; len: 16; d_gene: TRBD2; CDR3nt: TGCGCCAGCAGCTTGGCTGCTAGCGGGGTCACCGGGGAGCTGTTTTTT; CDR3aa: CASSLAASGVTGELFF